The 7 T cell receptor beta chains below all came from one sample that was sequenced in a study of OX40 agonist ivuxolimab in advanced cancers. Sequenced by immunoSEQ multiplex PCR; TCRdb stores in-frame clones only, minus some. The table includes around 54,000 clones, 94% detected once. The sequencing here drew on CD4+ or CD8+ T cells sorted from blood, taken in a trial of the OX40 agonist ivuxolimab. These receptors came from an adult with an advanced solid tumor such as melanoma, head and neck, liver or kidney cancer.

This clone was found a few times. V gene TRBV6-5 combines with J gene TRBJ1-1, with D perhaps TRBD1 (5 bases). The V end lost 4 bases, the J end lost 3 bases, and 6 bases lay between the germline ends. Germline CDR1 and CDR2: MNHEY and SVGAGI. The length of the CDR3 is 12 residues. The DNA of the CDR3 is TGTGCCAGCAGTTGGGGGGACACTGAAGCTTTCTTT. As protein: CASSWGDTEAFF.

The chain links TRBV18 to TRBJ2-1, with 9 bases matching TRBD1. Germline loops: CDR1 KGHSH, CDR2 LQKENI. This CDR3 spans 17 amino acids. With V trimmed by 5 bases and J by 8 bases, 16 bases remained unmatched. CDR3: CASSVAAGTGIIDEQFF. The CDR3 coding sequence is TGTGCCAGCTCAGTAGCGGCCGGGACAGGGATTATCGATGAGCAGTTCTTC.

The chain couples TRBV9 to TRBJ2-2, with TRBD1 matching over 8 bases. The ends lost 4 bases at V and 6 bases at J; junction bases unmatched: 8. Per germline, CDR1 SGDLS and CDR2 YYNGEE. The CDR3 consists of 15 residues. DNA of the CDR3: TGTGCCAGCAGCCAAGACAGGGGTACGGCCGGGGAGCTGTTTTTT. Residues: CASSQDRGTAGELFF.

The V gene is TRBV29-1, the J gene TRBJ1-2; the D gene is possibly TRBD1 (5 bases). CDR1 is SQVTM, CDR2 ANQGSEA, per germline. The CDR3 covers 11 residues. V was trimmed by 4 bases and J by 6 bases, leaving 9 bases between them. The CDR3 here is CSVGQGDGYTF. CDR3 DNA sequence: TGCAGCGTTGGTCAGGGCGATGGCTACACCTTC.

This clone was seen once. This rearrangement joins TRBV29-1 to TRBJ1-1; tentative D call: TRBD1 (6 bases). This CDR3 comprises 14 residues. The germline V gene has CDR1 SQVTM and CDR2 ANQGSEA. Trimming shortened V by 5 bases and J by 6 bases, and 19 bases separated the two germline ends. The CDR3 region is CSVTGWGVIAEAFF. Written as DNA, the CDR3 is TGCAGCGTTACAGGGTGGGGGGTTATAGCTGAAGCTTTCTTT.

The chain carries TRBV28 and TRBJ2-1; TRBD2 aligns across 10 bases. CDR3 length: 14 residues. V lost 3 bases, J lost 8 bases, and 4 bases stayed unmatched. Germline CDR1 and CDR2: MDHEN and SYDVKM. The CDR3 sequence: CASSFRTSGHEQFF. The CDR3 DNA follows: TGTGCCAGCAGTTTCCGGACTAGCGGCCATGAGCAGTTCTTC.

The gene calls are TRBV10-3 and TRBJ1-2, with D possibly being TRBD1 (6 bases). V was pared by 4 bases and J by 5 bases, with 14 bases between. The CDR3 covers 14 residues. In germline, CDR1 is ENHRY, CDR2 SYGVKD. The CDR3 here is CAISVGRGLYGYTF. CDR3 nucleotide sequence: TGTGCCATCAGTGTCGGCAGGGGTTTATATGGCTACACCTTC.